The 21 T cell receptor beta chains in this list originate from one sample, sequenced in a study of T cell clonality in common variable immunodeficiency. The table came from immunoSEQ multiplex PCR; TCRdb's copy has only in-frame clones and leaves some out. Altogether about 40,000 clones were found in the sample, and no singletons occur. The sample taken for sequencing was peripheral blood mononuclear cells. The receptors stem from a person aged 18 to 75 in good health.

This clone was counted at least ten times. The CDR3 end falls 3 residues outside the read, so it is completed with the germline J gene. The chain carries TRBV20-1 and TRBJ2-1; a possible D gene is TRBD1 (6 bases). This CDR3 is built from 14 residues. Trimming took 4 bases from V and 2 from J, leaving 12 bases between them. Germline CDR1 reads DFQATT; CDR2 reads SNEGSKA (reference sequence). The sequenced CDR3 bases are TGCAGTGCTACCCTCAGGGACACCTACAATGAG. This codes for CSATLRDTYNE. The entire CDR3 reads CSATLRDTYNEQFF.

This clone was detected many times. The read stops 3 residues short of the end of the CDR3; the missing end is completed from the germline J gene. The chain combines TRBV30 with TRBJ2-6; TRBD1 aligns across 7 bases. Germline V gene lookup returns CDR1 GTSNPN and CDR2 SVGIG (reference sequence). The CDR3 has 16 amino acids. V gave up 1 base and J gave up 3 bases; unmatched junction bases: 6. The covered CDR3 bases are TGTGCCTGGAGTGCCGACAGGGTAGGTGGGGCCAACGTC. Amino acids: CAWSADRVGGANV. The full CDR3 reads CAWSADRVGGANVLTF. The variable domain in full, completed from reference TRBV30 and TRBJ2-6, reads SQTIHQWPATLVQPVGSPLSLECTVEGTSNPNLYWYRQAAGRGLQLLFYSVGIGQISSEVPQNLSASRPQDRQFILSSKKLLLSDSGFYLCAWSADRVGGANVLTFGAGSRLTVL.

In this sample, this clone turned up many times. CDR3 DNA, as far as it was read: TGCAGTGCCCGCCCCGGTAGCTTAGGAGATACG. It yields the protein CSARPGSLGDT. The whole CDR3 protein reads CSARPGSLGDTQYF. The chain carries TRBV20-1 and TRBJ2-3; D unclear. The CDR3 is cut off 3 residues early in the read; its end comes from the germline J gene. The germline CDR1 and CDR2 sequences are DFQATT and SNEGSKA (reference sequence). The V end lost 6 bases, the J end lost 5 bases, and 18 bases lay between the germline ends. The CDR3 has 14 residues.

This clone was observed many times. Read sequence stops 3 residues before the CDR3 end, and the germline J gene provides the missing end. The V gene is TRBV19, the J gene TRBJ1-4, with D perhaps matching TRBD1 (6 bases). The CDR3 is made up of 14 amino acids. Germline-derived CDR1 and CDR2 are LNHDA and SQIVND (reference sequence). The CDR3 reads CASSVQTGMKKLFF. The sequenced part of the CDR3 DNA is TGTGCCAGTAGTGTCCAGACAGGAATGAAGAAA.

As to this clone: The read ends 3 residues early relative to the CDR3; the germline J gene fills the gap. The V and J genes are TRBV5-1 and TRBJ2-1, with D maybe TRBD2 (6 bases). V was clipped by 0 bases and J by 5 bases, with 21 bases between them. Per germline, CDR1 SGHRS and CDR2 YFSETQ. The CDR3 has 18 amino acids. CDR3 DNA, as far as it was read: TGCGCCAGCAGCTTGGGCCTACGTGGCTCAAGCGGGCACAATGAG. As protein: CASSLGLRGSSGHNE. The whole CDR3 reads CASSLGLRGSSGHNEQFF.

In this sample, this clone turned up a few times. The CDR3 goes on 3 residues after the read ends, and that part is filled in from the germline J gene. The chain carries TRBV7-9 and TRBJ1-1; the D is unclear. The V gene's germline CDR1 is SEHNR and CDR2 FQNEAQ (reference sequence). The CDR3 runs to 12 residues. The CDR3 sequence is CASSSQIEEAFF. The covered CDR3 bases are TGTGCCAGCAGCTCCCAGATCGAAGAA.

This clone was recorded at least ten times. Coverage ceases 3 residues before the CDR3 finishes, and the germline J gene fills in the end. The chain combines TRBV20-1 with TRBJ2-3; possibly TRBD2 for D (7 bases). The V gene's germline CDR1 is DFQATT and CDR2 SNEGSKA (reference sequence). V gave up 5 bases and J gave up 2 bases, with 17 bases separating them. The CDR3 has 15 residues. The CDR3 here is CSALGRGTFTDTQYF. The sequenced part of the CDR3 DNA is TGCAGTGCTTTGGGGAGGGGGACCTTCACAGATACG.

This clone was counted ten times or more. The DNA ends 3 residues before the CDR3 does, and the rest of the CDR3 is filled in from the germline J gene. This chain joins TRBV29-1 and TRBJ2-3; D is ambiguous. The germline gives CDR1 SQVTM, CDR2 ANQGSEA. The V and J ends lost 7 bases and 3 bases respectively, with 11 bases between them. CDR3 length equals 12 residues. The covered CDR3 bases are TGCAGCGCCAAACCAGGAACAGATACG. It yields the protein CSAKPGTDT. In full, the CDR3 reads CSAKPGTDTQYF.

This clone has just a few counts. The read stops 3 residues short of the end of the CDR3; the missing end is completed from the germline J gene. The chain links TRBV5-5 to TRBJ2-7; 7 bases are shared with TRBD1. With V trimmed by 4 bases and J by 5 bases, 12 bases remained unmatched. Germline values: CDR1 SGHKS, CDR2 YYEKEE (reference sequence). The CDR3 is 15 amino acids. The CDR3 is CASSGRWLGGNEQYF. Incomplete CDR3 DNA: TGTGCCAGCAGCGGCCGGTGGTTAGGGGGCAACGAG.

The sample holds a few counts of this clone. Sequencing ends 3 residues short of the CDR3 end; the germline J gene provides the rest. V is TRBV19 and J is TRBJ1-3; the D gene is possibly TRBD1 (6 bases). Trimming removed 5 bases from V and 2 bases from J, with 13 bases in between. The CDR3 covers 15 residues. Germline V gives CDR1 LNHDA, CDR2 SQIVND (reference sequence). The DNA read from the CDR3 is TGTGCCAGTAGTGACAGGCCTAGGGCTGGAAACACC. Translation: CASSDRPRAGNT. The complete CDR3 reads CASSDRPRAGNTIYF. The full variable domain, with the rest looked up from reference TRBV19 and TRBJ1-3, is DGGITQSPKYLFRKEGQNVTLSCEQNLNHDAMYWYRQDPGQGLRLIYYSQIVNDFQKGDIAEGYSVSREKKESFPLTVTSAQKNPTAFYLCASSDRPRAGNTIYFGEGSWLTVV.

About this clone: Coverage ceases 3 residues before the CDR3 finishes, and the germline J gene fills in the end. The chain recombines TRBV2 with TRBJ2-1; TRBD2 might be the D (6 bases). This CDR3 spans 14 amino acids. From germline, CDR1 is SNHLY and CDR2 FYNNEI. V was shortened by 4 bases and J by 2 bases, with 9 bases between the two germline ends. CDR3 bases read: TGTGCCAGCAGTGGGCGGGGCCCCTACAATGAG. Translation gives CASSGRGPYNE. The whole CDR3 is CASSGRGPYNEQFF.

This clone was recorded many times. The CDR3 is cut off 3 residues early in the read; its end comes from the germline J gene. The J gene is TRBJ2-7, the V gene TRBV19, with a weak D call TRBD2 (7 bases). CDR1 and CDR2 (germline): LNHDA, SQIVND (reference sequence). V dropped 4 bases and J dropped 0 bases, with 22 bases sitting between them. The CDR3 contains 18 residues. CDR3 DNA, as far as it was read: TGTGCCAGTAGTAAAGGGCAGGGACTCGCGGGGGCCTCCTACGAG. Translating it yields CASSKGQGLAGASYE. The complete CDR3 sequence is CASSKGQGLAGASYEQYF.

In its sample, this clone was seen many times. Read coverage stops 3 residues before the CDR3 terminus; the germline J gene supplies the remainder. This chain links TRBV20-1 with TRBJ1-5, with D unresolved. V lost 0 bases and J 2 bases, leaving 17 bases between the germline ends. Germline V gene lookup returns CDR1 DFQATT and CDR2 SNEGSKA (reference sequence). The CDR3 is made up of 17 amino acids. CDR3 residues: CSARDLGPLRGNQPQHF. The sequenced part of the CDR3 DNA is TGCAGTGCTAGAGATCTAGGCCCCCTCCGGGGCAATCAGCCC.

This clone appeared many times. Read coverage stops 3 residues before the CDR3 terminus; the germline J gene supplies the remainder. This chain uses TRBV19 with TRBJ2-2; 13 nucleotides agree with TRBD2. Germline V gives CDR1 LNHDA, CDR2 SQIVND (reference sequence). V was clipped by 9 bases and J by 7 bases; unmatched bases: 11. This CDR3 has 16 residues. CDR3 amino acids: CASSSTSGRIDGELFF. CDR3 DNA (partial): TGTGCCAGCTCATCGACTAGCGGGAGGATCGACGGGGAG. Drawing the rest from reference TRBV19 and TRBJ2-2, the complete variable domain is DGGITQSPKYLFRKEGQNVTLSCEQNLNHDAMYWYRQDPGQGLRLIYYSQIVNDFQKGDIAEGYSVSREKKESFPLTVTSAQKNPTAFYLCASSSTSGRIDGELFFGEGSRLTVL.

This clone was counted ten times or more. The read falls 3 residues short of the CDR3 end, and the missing part is taken from the germline J gene. The chain links TRBV12-5 to TRBJ2-2, with D possibly matching TRBD1 (5 bases). This CDR3 contains 15 residues. CDR1 is LGHNT and CDR2 is FRNRAP in the germline V gene. V was cut by 3 bases and J by 2 bases, with 10 bases left in between. Incomplete CDR3 DNA: TGTGCTAGTGGTTTAGGGGTACCCAACACCGGGGAG. Amino acids: CASGLGVPNTGE. The entire CDR3 protein is CASGLGVPNTGELFF.

In its sample, this clone was seen many times. Read sequence stops 3 residues before the CDR3 end, and the germline J gene provides the missing end. This sequence joins TRBV30 and TRBJ2-7, with D maybe TRBD1 (5 bases). The CDR3 has 13 amino acids. Germline-derived CDR1 and CDR2 are GTSNPN and SVGIG (reference sequence). The germline V and J ends were trimmed by 1 base and 5 bases, with 12 bases remaining between them. CDR3: CAWSGGRDDEQYF. The part of the CDR3 DNA that was read is TGTGCCTGGAGTGGGGGCAGGGATGACGAG.

The table lists this clone with many counts. The read terminates 3 residues before the CDR3 end, so the remaining end is supplied by the germline J gene. The genes are TRBV6-2 or TRBV6-3 and TRBJ2-5, with TRBD2 matching 12 bases. The CDR3 extends over 17 amino acids. V lost 6 bases to trimming and J lost 5 bases; unmatched junction nucleotides: 13. The V gene's germline CDR1 is MNHEY and CDR2 SVGEGT. Incomplete CDR3 DNA: TGTGCCAGCAGATTCCCCCTAGCGGGGGGGCCGGTGGAGACC. Amino acids: CASRFPLAGGPVET. The full CDR3 reads CASRFPLAGGPVETQYF.

This clone showed up many times. The CDR3 end is not reached by the read, which stops 3 residues before it; the germline J gene fills it in. The chain joins TRBV20-1 to TRBJ2-1; D may be TRBD2 (5 bases). The CDR3 is made up of 11 amino acids. V gave up 4 bases and J gave up 7 bases, with 8 bases separating them. CDR1 and CDR2 (germline): DFQATT, SNEGSKA (reference sequence). The DNA read from the CDR3 is TGCAGTGCTAAACTAGTAAATGAG. Protein: CSAKLVNE. From start to end, the CDR3 is CSAKLVNEQFF.

This clone was counted at least ten times. The covered CDR3 bases are TGTGCCTGGAACTACAGGGGAAACGAG. Amino acid sequence: CAWNYRGNE. The whole CDR3 sequence is CAWNYRGNEQYF. The chain employs TRBV30 and TRBJ2-7; 7 positions match TRBD1. The read comes to an end 3 residues before the CDR3 does, leaving the germline J gene to fill in the end. The ends lost 4 bases at V and 5 bases at J; junction bases unmatched: 5. This CDR3 contains 12 residues. The germline V gene encodes CDR1 GTSNPN and CDR2 SVGIG (reference sequence).

This clone was detected ten times or more. The read finishes 3 residues shy of the CDR3 end, and the germline J gene is used to complete it. The J gene is TRBJ2-2, the V gene TRBV7-6, with D perhaps matching TRBD1 (5 bases). Looked up from germline, CDR1 is SGHVS and CDR2 is FNYEAQ. This CDR3 spans 14 amino acids. The V and J ends lost 8 bases and 1 base respectively, with 11 bases between them. CDR3: CASSKQVNTGELFF. The part of the CDR3 DNA that was read is TGTGCCAGCTCGAAACAGGTGAACACCGGGGAG.

This clone was seen ten or more times. The covered CDR3 bases are TGTGCCAGCAGTAGCGGGGGGGCCACAGATACG. Amino acids: CASSSGGATDT. The full CDR3 is CASSSGGATDTQYF. V is TRBV6-2 or TRBV6-3 and J is TRBJ2-3; 10 bases map to TRBD2. Read data end 3 residues before the CDR3 end; the end is taken from the germline J gene. Looked up from germline, CDR1 is MNHEY and CDR2 is SVGEGT. CDR3 length: 14 residues. The J segment lost 2 bases and the V segment lost 5 bases, leaving 1 base of the junction unmatched.